Following are 18 T cell receptor beta chains from one sample sequenced in a study of blood T cells in healthy people across ages (dated by TCRdb to between 2014 and 2016). The library was obtained by 5' RACE. The sample was run on an Illumina HiSeq 2500. A second PCR of about 7 to 12 cycles was run with a J-beta primer mix and a sample-barcoded 5' primer. The public sequencing data were trimmed at Q25 with fastp and processed into clonotypes with MiXCR by TCRdb, which kept only in-frame beta chains. CDR3 protein sequences are deduplicated, and each keeps its most common genes and DNA. Recorded for this sample are 1.5 million to 2 million distinct CDR3 sequences; roughly 28% of them occurred a single time. The top ten constitute more than 6% of the sample. Sequenced input: blood. These receptors came from a woman in her 30s in good health.

This sequence joins TRBV18 and TRBJ2-1, with 9 bases that match TRBD2. With 3 bases clipped from V and 3 bases from J, the junction kept 6 bases outside the gene matches. The CDR3 extends over 16 amino acids. CDR1 KGHSH and CDR2 LQKENI come from the germline V gene. CDR3 nucleotide sequence: TGTGCCAGCTCACCCAAAGTAGCGGGAGACTACAATGAGCAGTTCTTC. Translation gives CASSPKVAGDYNEQFF.

On this clonotype itself: An end of the junction differs from the germline gene, which may be a read error. The chain has TRBV27 and TRBJ2-7, with D possibly being TRBD1 or TRBD2 (7 bases each). The germline V gene encodes CDR1 MNHEY and CDR2 SMNVEV (reference sequence). This CDR3 has 13 residues. The CDR3 DNA reads as TGTGCCGGCAGTTTGTCAGGGGGAGGGGAGCAGTACTTC. Amino acid sequence: CAGSLSGGGEQYF.

V is TRBV20-1 and J is TRBJ1-1; weak D call: TRBD1 (5 bases). The CDR3 sequence is 12 residues long. V was clipped by 6 bases and J by 8 bases, with 16 bases between them. Per the germline V gene, CDR1 is DFQATT and CDR2 is SNEGSKA (reference sequence). The CDR3 coding sequence is TGCAGTGCACCCCAAAACGGGGCCGAAGCTTTCTTT. Protein sequence: CSAPQNGAEAFF.

With regard to this clonotype: Since a much larger clone is just one base distant, this may be a read error. The rearrangement links TRBV7-2 to TRBJ2-5, with D tentatively TRBD1 or TRBD2 (5 bases each). Between the trimmed V and J ends, which lost 5 bases and 11 bases, there was a span of 21 bases. CDR3 size: 14 residues. Germline V gene sequence: CDR1 SGHTA, CDR2 FQGNSA. The CDR3 nucleotides are TGTGCCAGCAGCGCCGCCCTCATGGGGGATGAGCAGTACTTC. Encoded protein: CASSAALMGDEQYF.

The rearrangement links TRBV4-1 to TRBJ1-2, with 8 bases identical to TRBD1. The CDR3 totals 14 residues. The V and J ends lost 3 bases and 4 bases, in that order; junction bases with no gene match: 4. Germline V gene sequence: CDR1 MGHRA, CDR2 YSYEKL. The CDR3 DNA follows: TGCGCCAGCAGCCAGTTGACAGGGGCCTATGGCTACACCTTC. This translates into CASSQLTGAYGYTF.

This clonotype was seen repeatedly, ten times or more. The V call is TRBV9, the J call TRBJ2-1; 8 bases are a match to TRBD2. The V and J ends lost 3 bases and 0 bases, in that order; junction bases with no gene match: 2. The CDR3 is 15 residues long. The germline V gene has CDR1 SGDLS and CDR2 YYNGEE. The CDR3 DNA follows: TGTGCCAGCAGCGGCAGCGGGAGCTCCTACAATGAGCAGTTCTTC. This gives the protein CASSGSGSSYNEQFF.

This clonotype has just a few counts. The chain is built from TRBV11-2 and TRBJ1-2; no reliable D call. The CDR3 totals 16 residues. V was clipped by 1 base and J by 2 bases, with 14 bases between them. Germline V gene data show CDR1 as SGHAT and CDR2 as FQNNGV. The CDR3 sequence: CASSLGSSGGNYGYTF. The CDR3 DNA follows: TGTGCCAGCAGCTTAGGGTCAAGCGGAGGGAACTATGGCTACACCTTC.

The sample holds a few counts of this clonotype. The rearrangement uses TRBV10-3 and TRBJ2-3, with 8 positions matching TRBD2. Losses at the gene ends were 3 bases for V and 8 bases for J; bases not matched to a gene: 7. There are 14 residues in the CDR3. Germline V gene sequence: CDR1 ENHRY, CDR2 SYGVKD. The CDR3 sequence is CAISEPGLESTQYF. CDR3 sequence (DNA): TGTGCCATCAGTGAACCGGGACTAGAAAGTACGCAGTATTTT.

With regard to this clonotype: A read error may be the cause here, since a much bigger clone is one base away. The rearrangement uses TRBV7-2 and TRBJ2-3; D uncertain. This CDR3 is built from 14 residues. The V gene lost 8 bases and the J gene lost 1 base, with 13 bases spanning the gap. From germline, CDR1 is SGHTA and CDR2 FQGNSA. CDR3 sequence: CASLWGICTDTQYF. Here the CDR3 DNA reads TGTGCCAGCTTATGGGGTATATGCACAGATACGCAGTATTTT.

The chain employs TRBV28 and TRBJ2-7, with D tentatively TRBD1 or TRBD2 (5 bases each). This CDR3 region has 15 residues. Germline CDR1 and CDR2: MDHEN and SYDVKM. Deletions cut 4 bases from V and 4 bases from J, with 17 bases between. This chain's CDR3 is CASSSLGATAYEQYF. In DNA form, the CDR3 reads TGTGCCAGCAGTTCCCTCGGGGCTACAGCTTACGAGCAGTACTTC.

This clonotype was observed a handful of times. V gene TRBV20-1 combines with J gene TRBJ2-5; 14 nucleotides line up with TRBD2. Germline trimming cut 5 bases from V and 7 bases from J; bases unmatched to any gene: 3. Germline assignment: CDR1 DFQATT and CDR2 SNEGSKA (reference sequence). The length of the CDR3 is 13 residues. Written as DNA, the CDR3 is TGCAGTGCTTTGACTAGCGGGGGGGGGACCCAGTACTTC. This codes for CSALTSGGGTQYF.

This clonotype was counted many times. The rearrangement joins TRBV5-1 to TRBJ2-7; TRBD2 agrees at 10 bases. Trimming cost V 0 bases and J 6 bases; bases outside gene matches: 3. The CDR3 spans 14 residues. The germline gives CDR1 SGHRS, CDR2 YFSETQ. The CDR3 spells CASSLELAGTEQYF. The CDR3 nucleotides read TGCGCCAGCAGCTTGGAACTAGCGGGAACCGAGCAGTACTTC.

This clonotype was recorded a few times. The rearrangement uses TRBV7-2 and TRBJ2-7; D is ambiguous. Trimming removed 5 bases at V and 4 bases at J, with 15 bases between. This CDR3 has 14 amino acids. Germline V gives CDR1 SGHTA, CDR2 FQGNSA. CDR3 in DNA: TGTGCCAGCAGCACTGGACCGATCCCTTACGAGCAGTACTTC. Translating gives CASSTGPIPYEQYF.

The chain carries TRBV7-9 and TRBJ1-1; tentatively, D is TRBD1 (6 bases). Looked up from germline, CDR1 is SEHNR and CDR2 is FQNEAQ (reference sequence). CDR3 length: 15 amino acids. Trimming pared 2 bases from V and 4 bases from J, leaving 14 bases between. The chain's CDR3 is CASSLSVAGATEAFF. The CDR3 coding sequence is TGTGCCAGCAGCTTATCTGTGGCAGGGGCCACTGAAGCTTTCTTT.

The J gene is TRBJ2-1, the V gene TRBV4-1; TRBD2 aligns across 11 bases. The J segment lost 7 bases and the V segment lost 3 bases, leaving 8 bases of the junction unmatched. Germline lookup yields CDR1 MGHRA and CDR2 YSYEKL. The CDR3 extends over 16 amino acids. CDR3 sequence (DNA): TGCGCCAGCAGCCAGTTAGCGGGGGGGGCGAGGAATGAGCAGTTCTTC. Its translation: CASSQLAGGARNEQFF.

A note on this clonotype: This clone may be a read error of a much larger clone one base away. V usage is TRBV7-9 and J usage is TRBJ2-7; the match to TRBD1 covers 10 bases. This CDR3 has 14 amino acids. With V trimmed by 7 bases and J by 5 bases, 8 bases remained unmatched. Germline CDR1 SEHNR, CDR2 FQNEAQ (reference sequence). CDR3 region: CASNFGTGAHEQYF. In DNA, the CDR3 is TGTGCCAGCAACTTTGGGACAGGGGCCCACGAGCAGTACTTC. Full variable domain (outside the CDR3, taken from reference TRBV7-9 and TRBJ2-7): DTGVSQNPRHKITKRGQNVTFRCDPISEHNRLYWYRQTLGQGPEFLTYFQNEAQLEKSRLLSDRFSAERPKGSFSTLEIQRTEQGDSAMYLCASNFGTGAHEQYFGPGTRLTVT.

This rearrangement joins TRBV4-1 to TRBJ1-3; D gene unclear. The CDR3 spans 15 residues. Trimming removed 0 bases at V and 2 bases at J, with 8 bases between. The germline CDR1 and CDR2 sequences are MGHRA and YSYEKL. In DNA form, the CDR3 reads TGCGCCAGCAGCCAAGAGTCTTCCCCTGGAAACACCATATATTTT. This codes for CASSQESSPGNTIYF.

The chain is built from TRBV18 and TRBJ2-7; D not certain. Germline lookup yields CDR1 KGHSH and CDR2 LQKENI. The V gene lost 2 bases and the J gene lost 0 bases, with 8 bases spanning the gap. The CDR3 loop spans 14 amino acids. CDR3 region: CASSPEQSSYEQYF. For the CDR3, the DNA is TGTGCCAGCTCACCAGAACAGTCCTCCTACGAGCAGTACTTC.